The entry below describes one T cell receptor beta chain. What it binds is unknown. The germline V and J ends were trimmed by 6 bases and 5 bases, with 13 bases remaining between them. The CDR3 runs to 13 residues. CDR1 MDHEN and CDR2 SYDVKM come from the germline V gene. The table came from immunoSEQ multiplex PCR; TCRdb's copy has only in-frame clones and leaves some out. The sample lists about 120,000 clones; 75% to 90% were seen once. This specimen comes from a study of T cell responses to AZD1222 COVID-19 vaccine. Broader study findings: White British people made up most donors, females outnumbered males, and clonal diversity was possibly underestimated.

The genes are TRBV28 and TRBJ1-2; D may be TRBD1 (5 bases). Sequences were derived from peripheral blood, sampled 28 days after the second AZD1222 dose. The sequence was collected from an adult who received the AZD1222 COVID-19 vaccine. The DNA of the CDR3 is TGTGCCAGCAGCCCAGGAGGGGTTTATGGCTACACCTTC. Protein: CASSPGGVYGYTF.